This entry describes one TCR beta chain. This clonotype has at least ten counts. Its cognate antigen has yet to be identified. Base qualities are not at hand, and no much larger clone is one base apart. Systemically healthy Caucasian individuals from Russia, about 38 in total and aged roughly 6 to 100 years, were included as donors. Each donor gave 8 to 10 milliliters of peripheral blood, collected into EDTA-treated Vacutainer tubes. Ficoll-Paque density-gradient centrifugation was used to isolate PBMCs, with at least 7 million obtained per sample. Trizol reagent was used to extract total RNA from PBMCs, with at least 6 micrograms per sample. The percentages of naive CD45RAhigh/CD27high T cells were determined by flow cytometry on a PBMC aliquot from every donor. These data are taken from a study of blood T cells in healthy people across ages (dated by TCRdb to the mid-2010s). Broadly, across the study: Template switching captured roughly one uniquely barcoded TCR beta cDNA molecule per two T cells in model experiments. The study measured age-related changes in TCR beta repertoire diversity using deep sequencing normalized with unique cDNA molecular identifiers. Two additional independent replicas of 1 million unique cDNA reads from the same blood draw were analyzed for two donors (one aged 18 to 29 and one aged 80 or older). Four age groups were formed from the donors: young (average approximately 15 years), middle-aged (approximately 39), aged (about 68) and long-lived (approximately 80). The paper as a whole reports these results and caveats: Compared with the aged group, more naive CD4+ T cells, fewer expanded clones and increased TCR diversity were shown by the long-lived group, suggesting age selection. Because the CMV infection status of the donors was unknown, age-related changes in expanded clonotypes may potentially have been confounded. Bulk unsorted PBMC profiling prevented conclusive comparison of naive and antigen-experienced compartments. Total diversity estimates from one million sequenced T cells were considered lower bounds and underestimates. The percentage of naive T cells measured by flow cytometry correlated strongly with observed TCR beta diversity. As age increased, observed TCR beta diversity per million T cells dropped in a roughly linear way, and a significant reduction was already evident by age about 40.

Receptor libraries were prepared by 5' RACE. The sample was run on an Illumina HiSeq 2500. A second PCR of roughly 6 to 12 cycles was performed with a sample-barcoded 5' primer and a J-beta primer mix. Each TCR beta cDNA molecule received a unique molecular identifier from a template-switch 5' adaptor carrying 12 random nucleotides. Each sample yielded at least 2.5 million CDR3-containing paired-end reads. The Mint cDNA synthesis kit, primed by a TRBC-specific oligonucleotide, was used to synthesize first-strand cDNA from all RNA. Following uracil-DNA glycosylase treatment, a first 18-cycle PCR with universal primers M1SS and BC2_uni_R was performed on all cDNA. In the original analysis: For normalization, 1 million high-quality reads, each with a distinct molecular identifier, were randomly selected from each sample. Reads sharing molecular identifiers were discarded rather than binned into consensus sequences. MiTCR, run with a Q25 quality threshold and the strictest error-elimination algorithm, handled CDR3 identification, clonotype clustering and error correction. A nonparametric unseen species model with Euler transformation was used to estimate a lower bound on total TCR beta diversity. The public reads were reanalyzed by TCRdb: fastp trimming at Q25, MiXCR alignment, in-frame beta chains only. Every entry covers one CDR3 protein and lists the most common genes and DNA from its rows. The authors' filters were not applied to this entry. The sample has roughly 800,000 distinct CDR3 sequences on record, approximately 24% of them singletons. The ten largest clonotypes hold about 2.9% of the sample.

The CDR3, cysteine through phenylalanine, is 13 amino acids long. The kept DNA is CDR3 alone, 39 bases in frame from the first base. For CDR1 and CDR2, the germline V gene lists SGHTA and FQGNSA. V loses 5 bases of germline sequence and J loses 4 bases, and the interval between the two ends is 11 bases. This sample also belongs to another study, concerning T cells of mothers and their children. The second paper states: Donors were nine systemically healthy Caucasian individuals: three mothers and their six children. cDNA synthesis used all of the extracted RNA, with about 1.5 ug of RNA in each 15 ul reaction. In the second PCR, the M1S primer introduced both the sample barcodes and 2-4 random nucleotides. More than 8.5 million TCR beta CDR3 reads were obtained from each mother, and several million reads were obtained from each child. TCR recombination output is similarly shaped by thymic selection in related and unrelated pairs, with a minor effect exerted by inherited differences. Normalized repertoire overlap was always slightly but never significantly higher in related than unrelated mother-child pairs. No persistent microchimeric T cell clones were found, with a detection sensitivity of roughly 92 clones per million clonotypes. The study used deep NGS to compare TCR beta repertoires of mothers and children, seeking features distinguishing related mother-child pairs from unrelated individuals. Mothers averaged roughly 36 +/- 4 years of age and children averaged about 10 +/- 4 years. After adapters were ligated using NEBNext reagents, the libraries underwent 100+100 nt paired-end sequencing on an Illumina HiSeq 2000. To prevent cross-contamination, the mother and child libraries were prepared one month apart and sequenced in separate runs. For each donor, between about 450,000 and 2,300,000 distinct TCR beta clonotypes were identified. Naive TCR beta clonotypes were estimated from low-frequency clonotypes matched to each donor's FACS-determined naive share, without sorting.

The receptor chain draws on TRBV7-2 and TRBJ1-2; TRBD1 is a weak D gene call, 5 bases matching. Sequencing input: blood. This sequence originates from a boy between 10 and 17 years old in good health. The CDR3 has the sequence CASSRTGGYGYTF. The nucleotide sequence is given as TGTGCCAGCAGCAGGACTGGGGGCTATGGCTACACCTTC.